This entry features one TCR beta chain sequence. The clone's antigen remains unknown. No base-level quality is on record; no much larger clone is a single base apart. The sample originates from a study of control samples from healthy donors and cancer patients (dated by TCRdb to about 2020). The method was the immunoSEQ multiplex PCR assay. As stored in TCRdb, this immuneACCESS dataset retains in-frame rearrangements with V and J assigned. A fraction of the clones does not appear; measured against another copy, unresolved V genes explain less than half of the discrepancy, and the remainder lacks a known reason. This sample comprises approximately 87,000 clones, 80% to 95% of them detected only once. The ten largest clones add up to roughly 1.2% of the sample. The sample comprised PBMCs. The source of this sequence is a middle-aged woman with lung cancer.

The CDR3 protein: CASSFRGPNQPQHF. Read as DNA, the sequence is TGTGCCAGCAGTTTCCGCGGGCCGAATCAGCCCCAGCATTTT. The sequence is built from TRBV28 and TRBJ1-5, with the D segment identity uncertain. From cysteine to phenylalanine, the CDR3 is 14 amino acids long. CDR3 DNA is the only sequence kept; it has 42 bases, read in frame from the first base. The germline V gene yields MDHEN for CDR1 and SYDVKM for CDR2. Between the V and J ends, shortened by 3 bases and 4 bases respectively, the junction contains 10 bases.